The following is a TCR beta chain sequence with its context. The antigen is unknown. The source of the sample is a study of shared clonotypes between healthy human individuals. This table comes from immunoSEQ multiplex PCR, and its TCRdb copy is limited to in-frame clones, with some not included. The sample carries millions of clones, about 92% recorded once. Study results and limitations: A reduction in generation probabilities was seen for non-shared clonotypes relative to those shared by all four donors. There were few donors, and this limited the genetic and exposure-history diversity represented. Only blood underwent sampling, and tissue repertoires likely differ.

The receptor's source is a man between 18 and 29 years old in good health. The source material was naive CD4+ T cells sorted from blood. As to subset: CD45RA+ positively selected.

CDR3 amino acids: CAWSVGTAGYEQYF. As DNA, the CDR3 is TGTGCCTGGAGTGTAGGGACAGCCGGCTACGAGCAGTACTTC. This chain uses TRBV30 with TRBJ2-7, with 7 bases fitting TRBD1. Germline CDR1 GTSNPN, CDR2 SVGIG (reference sequence). The CDR3 covers 14 residues. With 0 bases clipped from V and 3 bases from J, the junction kept 5 bases outside the gene matches.